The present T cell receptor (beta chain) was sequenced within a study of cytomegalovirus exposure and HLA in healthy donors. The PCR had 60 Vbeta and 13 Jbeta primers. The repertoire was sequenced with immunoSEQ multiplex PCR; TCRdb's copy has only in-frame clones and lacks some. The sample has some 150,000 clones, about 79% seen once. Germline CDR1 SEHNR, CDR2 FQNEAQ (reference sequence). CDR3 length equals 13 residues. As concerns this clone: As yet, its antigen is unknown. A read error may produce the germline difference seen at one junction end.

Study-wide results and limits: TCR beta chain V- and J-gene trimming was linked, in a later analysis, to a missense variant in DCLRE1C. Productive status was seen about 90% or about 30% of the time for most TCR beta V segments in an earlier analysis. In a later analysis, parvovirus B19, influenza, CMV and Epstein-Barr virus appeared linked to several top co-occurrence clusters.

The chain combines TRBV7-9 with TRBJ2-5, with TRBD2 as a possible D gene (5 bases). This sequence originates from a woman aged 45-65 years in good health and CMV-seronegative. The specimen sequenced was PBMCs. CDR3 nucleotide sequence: TGTTCCAGCAGCTTACCGAATCTGAGGGCCCAGTACTTC. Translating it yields CSSSLPNLRAQYF.